This T cell receptor (beta chain) was found in a study of blood T cell repertoires in COVID-19. Background on the study: COVID-19 samples from acute and convalescent phases originated in the United States, Italy and Spain.

As handled by the study authors: The assay estimated nucleated cells by amplifying reference gene primers. Sequencing used immunoSEQ multiplex PCR; TCRdb keeps in-frame clones, though not all of them. The V and J calls and the clone size are those of that table, but D and trimming were determined from the DNA. The sample shows 220,000 or so clones, 85% to 90% of them seen only once. Adults between roughly 18 and 95 years of age took part from approximately 24 US areas. Exposed enrollees had met someone with a PCR-confirmed or clinician-diagnosed COVID-19 case at some point within the 2 weeks before study entry. Source material: PBMCs or T cells enriched from blood (not recorded which). This TCR was recovered from a man aged 45-65 years who had been exposed to COVID-19.

The CDR3 coding sequence is TGTGCCAGCAGCTTCGGCGGGAGCACAGATACGCAGTATTTT. Translating gives CASSFGGSTDTQYF. The chain links TRBV7-3 to TRBJ2-3; maybe TRBD2 (5 bases). Trimming shortened V by 3 bases and J by 0 bases, and 7 bases separated the two germline ends. CDR1 is SGHTA, CDR2 FQGTGA, per germline. The CDR3 has 14 residues.